The T cell receptor beta chain under discussion was sequenced for a study of cytomegalovirus exposure and HLA in healthy donors. PCR employed 60 Vbeta and 13 Jbeta primers. TCRdb keeps only in-frame clones here, not all; method: immunoSEQ multiplex PCR. The table includes roughly 100,000 clones, approximately 77% detected once. Comments on this clone: Antigen: not known.

The V gene lost 5 bases and the J gene lost 7 bases, with 11 bases spanning the gap. This CDR3 is built from 13 residues. The germline gives CDR1 LNHDA, CDR2 SQIVND (reference sequence). The study's findings and limits: An analysis that came later showed most CMV-associated TCR beta chains appearing HLA-restricted.

This clonotype was sampled from a human donor in good health. The sequencing sample was made of PBMCs. V usage is TRBV19 and J usage is TRBJ1-4, with D unresolved. The CDR3 protein is CASSDRVLEKLFF. The CDR3 DNA reads TGTGCCAGTAGTGATCGGGTGCTTGAAAAACTGTTTTTT. The full variable domain, with the rest looked up from reference TRBV19 and TRBJ1-4, is DGGITQSPKYLFRKEGQNVTLSCEQNLNHDAMYWYRQDPGQGLRLIYYSQIVNDFQKGDIAEGYSVSREKKESFPLTVTSAQKNPTAFYLCASSDRVLEKLFFGSGTQLSVL.